This TCR beta chain was captured by sequencing in a study of blood T cells in healthy people across ages (dated by TCRdb to about 2015). Context from the whole study: Template switching captured roughly one uniquely barcoded TCR beta cDNA molecule per two T cells in model experiments. To track age-related changes in TCR beta repertoire diversity, the study relied on deep sequencing normalized with unique cDNA molecular identifiers. The donors were split into four age groups: young (average 16 years), middle-aged (over 35), aged (roughly 65) and long-lived (over 80). To avoid experimental bias, donors of different ages were spread randomly across the sequencing lanes. Two additional independent replicas of 1 million unique cDNA reads from the same blood draw were analyzed for two donors (one aged 18 to 30 and one aged 80 or older).

V lost 6 bases and J lost 5 bases, and the count of bases not matched to a germline gene is 7. CDR1 and CDR2 (KGHSH, LQKENI) derive from the germline V gene. The CDR3 has 15 amino acids, counting the end cysteine and phenylalanine. Solely the CDR3 DNA is kept, with 45 bases framed from the first base. The donors were roughly 40 Caucasian individuals from Russia, aged roughly 6 to 90 years, who were systemically healthy. Each donor gave around 9 milliliters of peripheral blood, collected into EDTA-treated Vacutainer tubes. Ficoll-Paque density-gradient centrifugation was used to isolate PBMCs, with at least 7 million per sample. Total RNA was extracted from PBMCs with Trizol reagent, with at least 6 micrograms obtained per sample. For every donor, an aliquot of PBMCs went through flow cytometry to measure the percentages of naive CD45RAhigh/CD27high T cells. Regarding this clonotype: Which antigen it targets is not known. Base qualities are missing; no much larger clone stands one base away.

Points the paper makes about the study in general: Because donor CMV infection status was unknown, age-related changes in expanded clonotypes were potentially confounded. Compared with the aged group, the long-lived group had more naive CD4+ T cells, fewer expanded clones and increased TCR diversity, a pattern suggesting age selection. Because profiling used bulk unsorted PBMCs, naive and antigen-experienced compartments could not be compared conclusively. As age increased, observed TCR beta diversity per million T cells dropped in a roughly linear way, and a significant reduction was already evident by age about 40. There was a strong correlation between observed TCR beta diversity and the percentage of naive T cells measured by flow cytometry. Estimates of total diversity from one million sequenced T cells were regarded as lower bounds and underestimates.

Library preparation was by 5' RACE. Instrument used: Illumina HiSeq 2500. A second PCR of about 6 to 11 cycles was performed with a sample-barcoded 5' primer and a J-beta primer mix. Each TCR beta cDNA molecule received a unique molecular identifier from a template-switch 5' adaptor carrying 12 random nucleotides. At least 2.5 million CDR3-containing paired-end reads were obtained from each sample. All of the RNA was converted into first-strand cDNA using the Mint cDNA synthesis kit, with a TRBC-specific oligonucleotide serving as the primer. Following uracil-DNA glycosylase treatment, a first 18-cycle PCR with universal primers M1SS and BC2_uni_R was performed on all cDNA. As for the original processing: For normalization, 1 million high-quality reads, each with a distinct molecular identifier, were randomly selected from each sample. Instead of being binned into consensus sequences, reads with shared molecular identifiers were discarded. CDR3 identification, clonotype clustering and error correction used MiTCR with a Q25 quality threshold and the strictest error-elimination algorithm. Lower-bound total TCR beta diversity was estimated with a nonparametric unseen species model using Euler transformation. TCRdb reprocessing: public reads trimmed at Q25 with fastp, clones called with MiXCR, in-frame beta chains kept. Identical CDR3 protein sequences are pooled into one entry, listed with their most common genes and DNA. TCRdb's processing, not the study's, gives the V and J calls here. The sample records around 1,500,000 distinct CDR3 sequences, 28% of which are singletons. The ten largest clones represent roughly 8% of the sample.

The clonotype originates from a woman aged 30 to 39 in good health. Sequences were obtained from blood. The chain employs TRBV18 and TRBJ1-4; 9 bases in the junction line up with TRBD1. The CDR3 region has the sequence CASSEGTGINEKLFF. In nucleotide form, the sequence is TGTGCCAGCTCGGAAGGGACAGGGATAAATGAAAAACTGTTTTTT.